This T cell receptor (beta chain) was observed in a study of cytomegalovirus exposure and HLA in healthy donors. The CDR3 is made up of 16 amino acids. V was shortened by 5 bases and J by 3 bases, with 16 bases between the two germline ends. Per the germline V gene, CDR1 is KGHSH and CDR2 is LQKENI. On this clone itself: Its target is not known.

The study, taken as a whole, reports: A later analysis by the authors found several of the most significant clusters apparently linked to common viral pathogens. Earlier analysis found most TCR beta V segments productive about 90% or about 30% of the time. According to a later analysis, most TCR beta chains associated with CMV appeared HLA-restricted. Specificity of three CMV-associated chains for CMV antigens was verified in vitro.

The PCR contained 60 Vbeta and 13 Jbeta primers. Using immunoSEQ multiplex PCR, the repertoire was profiled, and TCRdb retains in-frame clones only, with some absent. The repertoire has some 200,000 clones, around 86% of them found once; the top ten carry approximately 2.5%. This chain connects TRBV18 to TRBJ1-4; D possibly corresponds to TRBD1 (5 bases). Sequenced sample: PBMCs. The TCR originated in a woman in her forties in good health and CMV-seronegative. The CDR3 protein is CASSYQGFGANEKLFF. The CDR3 DNA reads TGTGCCAGCTCATATCAGGGATTTGGAGCTAATGAAAAACTGTTTTTT.